This TCR beta chain is from a study of control samples from healthy donors and cancer patients. Some clones are missing from TCRdb's copy, which holds only in-frame ones; the method was immunoSEQ multiplex PCR. This sample has 110,000 to 150,000 clones, with around 94% found just once. CDR1 is SGDLS and CDR2 is YYNGEE in the germline V gene. Trimming stripped 1 base from V and 2 bases from J, with 16 bases between. The CDR3 consists of 17 residues. This TCR came from a man aged 35 to 55 in good health. The rearrangement uses TRBV9 and TRBJ1-5; D ambiguous. The sequenced material came from blood. CDR3 sequence (DNA): TGTGCCAGCAGCGTAACCGGCGACTCGACGGGCAATCAGCCCCAGCATTTT. It yields the protein CASSVTGDSTGNQPQHF.